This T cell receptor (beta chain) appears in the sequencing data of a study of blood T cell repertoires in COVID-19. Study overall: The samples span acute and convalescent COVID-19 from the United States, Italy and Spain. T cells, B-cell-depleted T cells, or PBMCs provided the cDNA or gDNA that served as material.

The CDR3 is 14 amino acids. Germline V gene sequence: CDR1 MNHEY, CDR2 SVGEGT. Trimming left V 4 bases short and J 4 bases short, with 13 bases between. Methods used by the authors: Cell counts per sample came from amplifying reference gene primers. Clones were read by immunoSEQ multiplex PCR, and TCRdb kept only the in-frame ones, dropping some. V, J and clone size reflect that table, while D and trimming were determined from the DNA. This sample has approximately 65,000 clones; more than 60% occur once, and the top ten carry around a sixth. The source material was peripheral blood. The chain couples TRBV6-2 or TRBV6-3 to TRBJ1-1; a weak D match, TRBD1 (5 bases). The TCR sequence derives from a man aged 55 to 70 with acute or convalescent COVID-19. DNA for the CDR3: TGTGCCAGCAGTTTACGGGGGGTCAGCACTGAAGCTTTCTTT. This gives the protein CASSLRGVSTEAFF.